This is a list of T cell receptor beta chains from one sample in a study of T cell responses to AZD1222 COVID-19 vaccine. Only in-frame clones appear in the TCRdb table, and some are missing; sequencing was by immunoSEQ multiplex PCR. The sample has 90,000 to 110,000 clones, over 75% seen once. The source was peripheral blood, collected on day 0 of AZD1222 vaccination. The receptors were sampled from an adult in good health. CDR3s include the opening cysteine and the closing phenylalanine or tryptophan. Fields, in order: V gene, clone size, D gene, J gene, CDR3 DNA, CDR3 protein. The D gene is left open where the match is weak. Where a row states a size, it is once, few, many or the class of an expanded clone; other rows omit it.

V: TRBV2
size: NA
D: TRBD2
J: TRBJ2-1
DNA: TGTGCCAGCAGTCTAGCGGGGGGGCGGGATGAGCAGTTCTTC
CDR3: CASSLAGGRDEQFF

V: TRBV6-5
size: few
D: NA
J: TRBJ1-5
DNA: TGTGCCAGCAGTTTCGCACCCGAGTTGCCCCAGCATTTT
CDR3: CASSFAPELPQHF

V: TRBV6-5
size: NA
D: NA
J: TRBJ1-2
DNA: TGTGCCAGCAGTCAGGGAAACTATGGCTACACCTTC
CDR3: CASSQGNYGYTF

V: TRBV9
size: NA
D: TRBD1
J: TRBJ2-3
DNA: TGTGCCAGCAGTGATGACAGGGGGGTCACAGATACGCAGTATTTT
CDR3: CASSDDRGVTDTQYF

V: TRBV4-1
size: NA
D: NA
J: TRBJ1-2
DNA: TGCGCCAGCAGCCAAGAAAGAGCAGGGATGATCTATGGCTACACCTTC
CDR3: CASSQERAGMIYGYTF

V: TRBV6-4
size: NA
D: NA
J: TRBJ1-5
DNA: TGTGCCAGCAGTGAGGCCTCGGGGTTTCAGCCCCAGCATTTT
CDR3: CASSEASGFQPQHF

V: TRBV7-3
size: NA
D: NA
J: TRBJ2-5
DNA: TGTGCCAGCAGCTTTGGTCCCAAAGAGACCCAGTACTTC
CDR3: CASSFGPKETQYF

V: TRBV28
size: NA
D: NA
J: TRBJ2-5
DNA: TGTGCCAGCAGTGCCAGGGTAGGGCGAGAGACCCAGTACTTC
CDR3: CASSARVGRETQYF

V: TRBV5-6
size: NA
D: NA
J: TRBJ1-1
DNA: TGTGCCAGCAGAAAGGGAGGGCGACACTGGAACACTGAAGCTTTCTTT
CDR3: CASRKGGRHWNTEAFF

V: TRBV19
size: NA
D: NA
J: TRBJ2-1
DNA: TGTGCCAGTAGCACGACAGGGAGGCCTTTAAATGAGCAGTTCTTC
CDR3: CASSTTGRPLNEQFF

V: TRBV11-3
size: NA
D: TRBD2
J: TRBJ2-1
DNA: TGTGCCAGCAGCTTCTTCGGGGGGGGAAGCTCCTACAATGAGCAGTTCTTC
CDR3: CASSFFGGGSSYNEQFF

V: TRBV5-4
size: NA
D: NA
J: TRBJ1-2
DNA: TGTGCCAGCAGCCAAACAGGGTCCTGGAGCGGCTACACCTTC
CDR3: CASSQTGSWSGYTF

V: TRBV10-3
size: NA
D: NA
J: TRBJ1-5
DNA: TGTGCCATCAGTGACCCGCCGCGGGGGGTAAACCTACACAATCAGCCCCAGCATTTT
CDR3: CAISDPPRGVNLHNQPQHF

V: TRBV19
size: NA
D: NA
J: TRBJ1-5
DNA: TGTGCCAGTGCGGCGGATCAGCCCCAGCATTTT
CDR3: CASAADQPQHF

V: TRBV30
size: NA
D: NA
J: TRBJ2-7
DNA: TGTGCCTGGAGTGTAGGCCTGGGGACCTACGAGCAGTACTTC
CDR3: CAWSVGLGTYEQYF

V: TRBV30
size: NA
D: NA
J: TRBJ1-4
DNA: TGTGCCTGGAGCTCCACCCCAGAGGGTGAAAAACTGTTTTTT
CDR3: CAWSSTPEGEKLFF

V: TRBV2
size: NA
D: TRBD1
J: TRBJ1-4
DNA: TGTGCCAGCAGCCAGGGGGCGCTTAATGAAAAACTGTTTTTT
CDR3: CASSQGALNEKLFF

V: TRBV7-9
size: NA
D: NA
J: TRBJ2-1
DNA: TGTGCCAGCAGCCGCGGGGCAGGGGGGATGTACAATGAGCAGTTCTTC
CDR3: CASSRGAGGMYNEQFF

V: TRBV6-4
size: NA
D: NA
J: TRBJ1-4
DNA: TGTGCCCGTTACCACCATGAAAAACTGTTTTTT
CDR3: CARYHHEKLFF

V: TRBV6-5
size: NA
D: TRBD1
J: TRBJ2-7
DNA: TGTGCCAGCAGCTTGGACAGGTCCTACGAGCAGTACTTC
CDR3: CASSLDRSYEQYF

V: TRBV7-9
size: NA
D: NA
J: TRBJ1-1
DNA: TGTGCCAGCAGCCCCCGGACGGTGAACACTGAAGCTTTCTTT
CDR3: CASSPRTVNTEAFF

V: TRBV27
size: NA
D: TRBD2
J: TRBJ2-7
DNA: TGTGCCAGCAGTAACCCCGGGACTAGCGGATCCTACGAGCAGTACTTC
CDR3: CASSNPGTSGSYEQYF

V: TRBV5-6
size: NA
D: TRBD2
J: TRBJ2-1
DNA: TGTGCCAGCAGCTTGTCGGGGGGACTAGCGGGAGGTAACGATGAGCAGTTCTTC
CDR3: CASSLSGGLAGGNDEQFF

V: TRBV6-2/TRBV6-3
size: NA
D: NA
J: TRBJ2-1
DNA: TGTGCCAGCAGTTACTCTTTGGACTACCTCAGTGAGCAGTTCTTC
CDR3: CASSYSLDYLSEQFF

V: TRBV29-1
size: NA
D: TRBD1
J: TRBJ1-1
DNA: TGCAGCGTCCGCAGGGGGGCAGGGAACACTGAAGCTTTCTTT
CDR3: CSVRRGAGNTEAFF

V: TRBV11-2
size: once
D: TRBD2
J: TRBJ2-1
DNA: TGTGCCAGCAGCTCCTTAGCGGGAGGGCTTTCCTACAATGAGCAGTTCTTC
CDR3: CASSSLAGGLSYNEQFF

V: TRBV19
size: once
D: TRBD1
J: TRBJ2-5
DNA: TGTGCCAGTAGTATCAACAGGGGGCCTGAGACCCAGTACTTC
CDR3: CASSINRGPETQYF

V: TRBV19
size: NA
D: NA
J: TRBJ1-5
DNA: TGTGCCAGTAGCCAAAGGCGAGGGGATACCAATCAGCCCCAGCATTTT
CDR3: CASSQRRGDTNQPQHF

V: TRBV11-3
size: NA
D: NA
J: TRBJ1-1
DNA: TGTGCCAGCACCCCCGTGGCAGCCTTGAACACTGAAGCTTTCTTT
CDR3: CASTPVAALNTEAFF

V: TRBV9
size: NA
D: TRBD1
J: TRBJ1-2
DNA: TGTGCCAGCAGCCCAGGGGGCAGAGACTATGGCTACACCTTC
CDR3: CASSPGGRDYGYTF